A selection of T cell receptor beta chains follows, all from one sample in a study of cytomegalovirus exposure and HLA in healthy donors. Sequenced by immunoSEQ multiplex PCR; TCRdb stores in-frame clones only, minus some. This table lists tens of thousands of clones. The sequenced material came from PBMCs. The receptors originated from a woman between 35 and 50 years old in good health and CMV-seronegative. Each CDR3 is given with its conserved first and last residue. Each record gives: V gene, J gene, D gene, CDR3 protein, CDR3 DNA. The D gene is left open where the match is weak.

V: TRBV29-1; J: TRBJ2-3; D: TRBD2; CDR3: CSVSGGGAHRTDTQYF; DNA: TGCAGCGTTTCGGGCGGGGGAGCCCACAGAACAGATACGCAGTATTTT
V: TRBV18; J: TRBJ2-6; D: -; CDR3: CASSPRIGDSSGANVLTF; DNA: TGTGCCAGCTCACCTCGGATCGGAGACAGTTCTGGGGCCAACGTCCTGACTTTC
V: TRBV7-2; J: TRBJ1-6; D: TRBD1; CDR3: CASSSQGAYNSPLHF; DNA: TGTGCCAGCAGCTCACAGGGGGCCTATAATTCACCCCTCCACTTT
V: TRBV7-9; J: TRBJ2-5; D: -; CDR3: CASSLVVTPGQETQYF; DNA: TGTGCCAGCAGCTTAGTAGTAACGCCTGGCCAAGAGACCCAGTACTTC
V: TRBV5-1; J: TRBJ2-1; D: TRBD1; CDR3: CASSAGTGASSYNEQFF; DNA: TGCGCCAGCAGCGCCGGGACAGGGGCGAGCTCCTACAATGAGCAGTTCTTC
V: TRBV18; J: TRBJ1-1; D: -; CDR3: CASSPPGEAFF; DNA: TGTGCCAGCTCACCACCCGGTGAAGCTTTCTTT
V: TRBV7-2; J: TRBJ2-7; D: TRBD2; CDR3: CASSPRLATYEQYF; DNA: TGTGCCAGCAGCCCGAGACTAGCGACCTACGAGCAGTACTTC
V: TRBV4-3; J: TRBJ1-6; D: TRBD1; CDR3: CASSQDRGAYNSPLHF; DNA: TGCGCCAGCAGCCAGGACAGGGGGGCCTATAATTCACCCCTCCACTTT
V: TRBV20-1; J: TRBJ2-1; D: -; CDR3: CSAGDPNEQFF; DNA: TGCAGTGCCGGAGACCCAAATGAGCAGTTCTTC
V: TRBV6-6; J: TRBJ2-4; D: TRBD1; CDR3: CASSYNGAQGDIQYF; DNA: TGTGCCAGCAGTTATAATGGGGCCCAGGGGGACATTCAGTACTTC
V: TRBV7-9; J: TRBJ1-1; D: -; CDR3: CASSDVGSTEAFF; DNA: TGTGCCAGCAGCGATGTAGGGAGCACTGAAGCTTTCTTT
V: TRBV28; J: TRBJ1-1; D: TRBD1; CDR3: CASSVSGTERTFF; DNA: TGTGCCAGCAGTGTCTCCGGGACAGAGAGGACTTTCTTT
V: TRBV27; J: TRBJ2-7; D: -; CDR3: CASSLSMGLGTYEQYF; DNA: TGTGCCAGCAGTTTATCGATGGGACTGGGCACCTACGAGCAGTACTTC
V: TRBV29-1; J: TRBJ2-1; D: TRBD2; CDR3: CSVWTSGGLPRDNEQFF; DNA: TGCAGCGTGTGGACTAGCGGGGGCCTTCCCCGTGACAATGAGCAGTTCTTC
V: TRBV14; J: TRBJ1-2; D: -; CDR3: CASSQGSTSYGYTF; DNA: TGTGCCAGCAGCCAAGGATCCACCAGCTATGGCTACACCTTC
V: TRBV18; J: TRBJ2-3; D: TRBD1; CDR3: CASSPRTGGTDTQYF; DNA: TGTGCCAGCTCACCTCGGACAGGGGGCACAGATACGCAGTATTTT
V: TRBV19; J: TRBJ1-4; D: TRBD1; CDR3: CAASDRGRNEKLFF; DNA: TGTGCCGCCTCGGACAGGGGACGTAATGAAAAACTGTTTTTT
V: TRBV6-4; J: TRBJ2-1; D: -; CDR3: CASSLGQGGYNEQFF; DNA: TGTGCCAGCAGCCTCGGGCAGGGGGGCTACAATGAGCAGTTCTTC
V: TRBV4-1; J: TRBJ2-7; D: -; CDR3: CASSPDRTSQISAYEQYF; DNA: TGCGCCAGCAGCCCCGATCGCACCAGCCAGATAAGCGCCTACGAGCAGTACTTC
V: TRBV7-3; J: TRBJ1-6; D: -; CDR3: CASSPRGSSPLHF; DNA: TGTGCCAGCAGCCCCCGGGGGAGTTCACCCCTCCACTTT
V: TRBV5-1; J: TRBJ2-3; D: TRBD2; CDR3: CASSLGIAGVADTQYF; DNA: TGCGCCAGCAGCTTGGGTATCGCGGGAGTTGCAGATACGCAGTATTTT
V: TRBV7-9; J: TRBJ1-5; D: TRBD1; CDR3: CASSRGQGNQPQHF; DNA: TGTGCCAGCAGCCGAGGACAGGGTAATCAGCCCCAGCATTTT
V: TRBV28; J: TRBJ2-2; D: TRBD2; CDR3: CASIMGGADTGELFF; DNA: TGTGCCAGCATCATGGGAGGGGCGGACACCGGGGAGCTGTTTTTT
V: TRBV7-8; J: TRBJ1-6; D: -; CDR3: CASSSLGVWSYNSPLHF; DNA: TGTGCCAGCAGCTCCCTAGGGGTTTGGTCCTATAATTCACCCCTCCACTTT
V: TRBV18; J: TRBJ2-2; D: -; CDR3: CASSPPQGIGELFF; DNA: TGTGCCAGCTCACCACCGCAGGGAATCGGGGAGCTGTTTTTT
V: TRBV6-6; J: TRBJ1-6; D: TRBD1; CDR3: CASSYSGQGDSPLHF; DNA: TGTGCCAGCAGTTACTCGGGACAGGGGGATTCACCCCTCCACTTT
V: TRBV29-1; J: TRBJ1-1; D: -; CDR3: CSVETGPEAFF; DNA: TGCAGCGTTGAAACAGGGCCTGAAGCTTTCTTT
V: TRBV18; J: TRBJ2-6; D: -; CDR3: CASSQQGSASGANVLTF; DNA: TGTGCCAGCTCACAACAGGGATCCGCCTCTGGGGCCAACGTCCTGACTTTC
V: TRBV6-5; J: TRBJ2-3; D: TRBD1; CDR3: CASSTGQGAPDTQYF; DNA: TGTGCCAGCAGTACCGGACAGGGAGCACCAGATACGCAGTATTTT
V: TRBV7-8; J: TRBJ1-6; D: -; CDR3: CASSHVGRQAMIAGFNSPLHF; DNA: TGTGCCAGCAGCCACGTCGGAAGACAGGCTATGATAGCCGGATTTAATTCACCCCTCCACTTT
V: TRBV6-1; J: TRBJ2-1; D: TRBD2; CDR3: CASSASSGRAIDNEQFF; DNA: TGTGCCAGCAGTGCCTCCAGCGGGAGGGCCATCGACAATGAGCAGTTCTTC
V: TRBV5-1; J: TRBJ2-3; D: TRBD2; CDR3: CASSRLVGGDTQYF; DNA: TGCGCCAGCAGTCGGTTGGTGGGGGGGGATACGCAGTATTTT
V: TRBV18; J: TRBJ2-7; D: -; CDR3: CASSRGAGDAYEQYF; DNA: TGTGCCAGCTCCCGGGGGGCGGGTGACGCCTACGAGCAGTACTTC
V: TRBV6-5; J: TRBJ1-1; D: -; CDR3: CASTKTGWGTEAFF; DNA: TGTGCCAGCACCAAGACGGGATGGGGCACTGAAGCTTTCTTT
V: TRBV18; J: TRBJ2-3; D: TRBD2; CDR3: CASSPQWGGTQYF; DNA: TGTGCCAGCTCACCGCAATGGGGGGGGACGCAGTATTTT
V: TRBV19; J: TRBJ1-1; D: TRBD1; CDR3: CASSIAGDRAEAFF; DNA: TGTGCCAGTAGTATTGCCGGGGACAGAGCTGAAGCTTTCTTT
V: TRBV19; J: TRBJ2-3; D: TRBD1; CDR3: CASTRLGQSTDTQYF; DNA: TGTGCCAGTACGCGACTGGGACAGAGCACAGATACGCAGTATTTT
V: TRBV19; J: TRBJ2-6; D: TRBD1; CDR3: CASRRIIGGTGANVLTF; DNA: TGTGCCAGTAGGAGAATTATAGGGGGCACAGGGGCCAACGTCCTGACTTTC
V: TRBV28; J: TRBJ2-7; D: -; CDR3: CASSFQGGGASYEQYF; DNA: TGTGCCAGCAGTTTCCAGGGCGGCGGGGCTTCCTACGAGCAGTACTTC
V: TRBV30; J: TRBJ1-2; D: -; CDR3: CAWSLPGRTNYGYTF; DNA: TGTGCCTGGAGCCTCCCAGGGCGCACTAACTATGGCTACACCTTC
V: TRBV5-6; J: TRBJ1-2; D: -; CDR3: CASSLARDGYTF; DNA: TGTGCCAGCAGCTTGGCACGGGATGGCTACACCTTC
V: TRBV7-9; J: TRBJ1-2; D: TRBD1; CDR3: CASSLEGASGLYTF; DNA: TGTGCCAGCAGCTTAGAGGGGGCCAGCGGTTTGTACACCTTC
V: TRBV28; J: TRBJ1-2; D: -; CDR3: CATTGGTTNYGYTF; DNA: TGTGCCACGACGGGCGGGACCACTAACTATGGCTACACCTTC
V: TRBV28; J: TRBJ1-4; D: -; CDR3: CASTLLPNEKLFF; DNA: TGTGCCAGCACCCTCCTCCCTAATGAAAAACTGTTTTTT
V: TRBV20-1; J: TRBJ1-1; D: -; CDR3: CSADGSAEAFF; DNA: TGCAGTGCTGACGGGTCCGCTGAAGCTTTCTTT
V: TRBV5-1; J: TRBJ1-1; D: -; CDR3: CASSLGRESEAFF; DNA: TGCGCCAGCAGCTTGGGGAGGGAATCTGAAGCTTTCTTT
V: TRBV5-1; J: TRBJ1-2; D: -; CDR3: CASSLTGQTFDYTF; DNA: TGCGCCAGCAGCTTGACGGGTCAGACCTTTGACTACACCTTC
V: TRBV2; J: TRBJ1-4; D: TRBD1; CDR3: CASSEGDRRGEKLFF; DNA: TGTGCCAGCAGTGAAGGGGACAGGAGAGGGGAAAAACTGTTTTTT
V: TRBV19; J: TRBJ2-1; D: TRBD2; CDR3: CASSTLTSGSGNEQFF; DNA: TGTGCCAGTAGCACCCTAACTAGCGGGAGTGGCAATGAGCAGTTCTTC
V: TRBV28; J: TRBJ1-4; D: -; CDR3: CASSLWNSGEKLFF; DNA: TGTGCCAGCAGTTTGTGGAACAGCGGAGAAAAACTGTTTTTT
V: TRBV7-2; J: TRBJ2-1; D: -; CDR3: CASSFGRGNEQFF; DNA: TGTGCCAGCAGCTTCGGACGGGGCAATGAGCAGTTCTTC